The next 2 T cell receptor beta chains were all read from a single sample in a study of regulatory T cells. Amplification used 52 TRBV primers and 13 TRBJ primers. TCRdb's copy holds only in-frame clones and misses some; the assay was immunoSEQ multiplex PCR. The sample includes roughly 15,000 clones, around 90% of them seen just once. Sequenced: CD8+ T cells sorted from blood. These receptors all come from a person aged 18 to 35 with CD3G deficiency.

The rearrangement links TRBV11-2 to TRBJ1-4; D not resolved. CDR1 is SGHAT, CDR2 FQNNGV, per germline. V was clipped by 1 base and J by 7 bases, with 13 bases between them. The CDR3 has 15 amino acids. CDR3 amino acids: CASSLGAAPREKLFF. The CDR3 nucleotides are TGTGCCAGCAGCTTAGGGGCCGCGCCACGTGAAAAACTGTTTTTT.

CDR3 amino acids: CASSSRTLGTYEQYF. CDR3 nucleotides: TGTGCCAGCAGTTCCCGGACACTTGGAACCTACGAGCAGTACTTC. V usage is TRBV28 and J usage is TRBJ2-7; D might be TRBD1 (5 bases). This CDR3 region has 15 residues. Looked up from germline, CDR1 is MDHEN and CDR2 is SYDVKM. V was clipped by 4 bases and J by 2 bases, with 15 bases between them.